The rows below give T cell receptor beta chains drawn from one sample of a study of OX40 agonist ivuxolimab in advanced cancers. TCRdb's table, derived via immunoSEQ multiplex PCR, lists solely in-frame clones and lacks some. The sample includes about 60,000 clones, 85% to 95% of them seen just once. The sample consisted of CD4+ or CD8+ T cells sorted from blood, taken in a trial of the OX40 agonist ivuxolimab. All receptors come from an adult with an advanced solid tumor such as melanoma, head and neck, liver or kidney cancer. CDR3s include the opening cysteine and the closing phenylalanine or tryptophan.

V: TRBV19
CDR3: CASNSGQGFVTEAFF

V: TRBV7-9
CDR3: CASSPGGGEQFF

V: TRBV20-1
CDR3: CSERDGYEQYF

V: TRBV7-9
CDR3: CASGRVSRPDYGYTF

V: TRBV5-1
CDR3: CASSLDPPWSSYNEQFF

V: TRBV11-1
CDR3: CASSSPRGRQDIISGAFF

V: TRBV4-3
CDR3: CASSQDRTGPSGEQFF

V: TRBV2
CDR3: CASSAGQAAPNQPQHF

V: TRBV28
CDR3: CASGKRGLYEQYF

V: TRBV7-3
CDR3: CASSLSASSPSRETQYF